What follows describes a single T cell receptor (beta chain). Antigen: not known. The source of the sample is a study of blood T cells in healthy people across ages. Whole-study results and caveats: Age advanced and TCR beta diversity per million T cells fell, roughly linearly.

Combining a sample-barcoded 5' primer with a J-beta primer mix, a second PCR ran for 7 to 11 cycles. TCRdb redid the calling of the 5' RACE reads with MiXCR, one entry per CDR3 protein. Of about 580,000 distinct CDR3 sequences listed, 47% are singletons. This receptor was obtained from a man aged 80 or over in good health. Sequencing was performed on blood.

The CDR3 nucleotides read TGTGCCAGCAGCTTAGTCGGGGGGGGCTCAGATACGCAGTATTTT. Translation: CASSLVGGGSDTQYF. The chain joins TRBV7-2 to TRBJ2-3; 8 positions match TRBD2. This CDR3 has 15 amino acids. With V trimmed by 1 base and J by 4 bases, 4 bases remained unmatched. The germline CDR1 and CDR2 sequences are SGHTA and FQGNSA.